Listed below are T cell receptor beta chains from one sample, sequenced in a study of T cells and copy number aberrations in small-cell lung cancer. Produced via immunoSEQ multiplex PCR; TCRdb's table is partial and in-frame only. The sample yields under 7,000 clones, approximately 76% seen once. Input material: tumor tissue. These TCRs come from a middle-aged man with small cell lung cancer. Both conserved end residues are part of each CDR3.

>TRBJ2-3|TRBV4-1
CASSQELAGAVDTQYF
>TRBJ2-7|TRBV29-1
CSVESGTSLGEQYF
>TRBJ2-1|TRBV19
CASSKTGLVGEQFF
>TRBJ1-2|TRBV7-3
CASSQTGNYGYTF
>TRBJ1-1|TRBV6-6
CASSRGWQGATEAFF
>TRBJ2-1|TRBV11-2
CASSITTGFDEQFF
>TRBJ2-5|TRBV5-1
CASNLGEARGTQYF
>TRBJ1-1|TRBV7-2
CASSLRWAEAFF
>TRBJ2-7|TRBV30
CAWSVFSLAGPEQYF
>TRBJ1-2|TRBV5-1
CASSPRDSHYGYTF
>TRBJ2-7|TRBV19
CASSIILTYEQYF
>TRBJ2-1|TRBV27
CASSWVATGGNEFF
>TRBJ2-7|TRBV6-5
CATETDRGEEQYF
>TRBJ1-1|TRBV29-1
CSVDTVNTEAFF
>TRBJ2-7|TRBV28
CASSLTGDYEQYF
>TRBJ2-1|TRBV6-1
CASSETSGSLFF
>TRBJ2-7|TRBV7-9
CASSLQGGAYEQYF
>TRBJ2-7|TRBV28
CASSSPGTSGSYEQYF
>TRBJ2-5|TRBV12-5
CASGRVIPETQYF
>TRBJ2-3|TRBV5-6
CASSLGTGLSTDTQYF
>TRBJ2-7|TRBV7-9
CASSLGRGRGLNEGGEQYF
>TRBJ2-4|TRBV28
CASLRRGADIQYF
>TRBJ2-5|TRBV18
CASSPSSQETQYF
>TRBJ2-2|TRBV11-2
CASSPGRTGELFF
>TRBJ2-3|TRBV13
CASSLVSASGSTDTQYF
>TRBJ1-1|TRBV6-1
CASTPWGDGEAFF
>TRBJ1-2|TRBV27
CASKLSGGGLGYTF
>TRBJ2-3|TRBV25-1
CASSGRVGVGADTQYF
>TRBJ1-4|TRBV28
CASRGQGAGDGEKLFF
>TRBJ2-1|TRBV5-1
CASSGTDLSYNEQFF
>TRBJ1-1|TRBV20-1
CSARSGTLAFF
>TRBJ2-1|TRBV9
CASSYSSYNEQFF
>TRBJ2-7|TRBV10-1
CASSEGNEQYF
>TRBJ1-4|TRBV27
CASSKQILPNEKLFF
>TRBJ2-7|TRBV7-9
CASSWGQGGEQYF
>TRBJ1-4|TRBV28
CASSLDGATNEKLFF
>TRBJ2-1|TRBV9
CASSVGNSYNEQFF
>TRBJ1-2|TRBV9
CASSVGGTGNYGYTF
>TRBJ2-3|TRBV7-3
CASSLWAGRTDTQYF
>TRBJ2-4|TRBV7-9
CASSPTSGIAKNIQYF
>TRBJ2-7|TRBV11-2
CASSLGVAYEQYF
>TRBJ2-1|TRBV4-1
CASSQDLLAQQNEQFF
>TRBJ2-7|TRBV9
CASSVGYGGSSYEQYF
>TRBJ1-2|TRBV9
CASSAYNRDGYTF
>TRBJ2-3|TRBV7-3
CASSSRGSTDTQYF
>TRBJ2-1|TRBV7-2
CASILGPWDNEQFF
>TRBJ1-4|TRBV5-1
CASSKGGGATNEKLFF
>TRBJ2-5|TRBV30
CAWSVTSQETQYF
>TRBJ2-2|TRBV7-6
CASSLSGGAKTGELFF
>NA|TRBV5-4
CASSSGASRLPYEQYF
>TRBJ1-2|TRBV28
CASSLLGADYGYTF
>TRBJ2-3|TRBV5-1
CASSRDSVLTDTQYF
>TRBJ1-5|TRBV9
CASSPFRDLRQPQHF
>TRBJ2-2|TRBV10-3
CAIRGTGDTGELFF
>TRBJ2-5|TRBV11-2
CASSPLAGGPTETQYF